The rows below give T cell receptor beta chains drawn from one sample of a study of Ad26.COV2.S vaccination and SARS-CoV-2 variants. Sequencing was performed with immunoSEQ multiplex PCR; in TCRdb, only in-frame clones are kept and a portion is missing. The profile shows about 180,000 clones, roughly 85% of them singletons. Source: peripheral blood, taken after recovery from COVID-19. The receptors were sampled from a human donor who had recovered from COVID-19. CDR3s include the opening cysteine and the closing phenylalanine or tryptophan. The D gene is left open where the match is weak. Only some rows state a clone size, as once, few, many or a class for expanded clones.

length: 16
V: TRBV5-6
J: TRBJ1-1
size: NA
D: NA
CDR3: CASSPDERKLYTEAFF
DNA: TGTGCCAGCAGCCCGGACGAGAGGAAGTTGTACACTGAAGCTTTCTTT

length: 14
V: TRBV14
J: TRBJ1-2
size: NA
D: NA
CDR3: CASSQDTGNYGYTF
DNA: TGTGCCAGCAGCCAAGATACAGGAAACTATGGCTACACCTTC

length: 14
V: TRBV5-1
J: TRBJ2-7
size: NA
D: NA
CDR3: CASSLPGPPEEQYF
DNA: TGCGCCAGCAGCCTACCGGGACCCCCTGAGGAGCAGTACTTC

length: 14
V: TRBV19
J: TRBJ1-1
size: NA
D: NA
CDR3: CASSPPLVRTEAFF
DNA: TGTGCCAGTAGTCCTCCTTTAGTTCGAACTGAAGCTTTCTTT

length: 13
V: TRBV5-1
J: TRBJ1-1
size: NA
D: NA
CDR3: CASSFGRDTEAFF
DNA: TGCGCCAGCAGCTTCGGCAGGGACACTGAAGCTTTCTTT

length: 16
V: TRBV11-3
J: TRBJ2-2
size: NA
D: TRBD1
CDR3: CASSADRGPRNGELFF
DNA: TGTGCCAGCAGCGCGGACAGGGGGCCTAGGAACGGGGAGCTGTTTTTT

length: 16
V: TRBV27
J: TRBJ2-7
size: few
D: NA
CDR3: CASSLGGGALGDEQYF
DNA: TGTGCCAGCAGCCTGGGCGGTGGGGCCCTAGGGGACGAGCAGTACTTC

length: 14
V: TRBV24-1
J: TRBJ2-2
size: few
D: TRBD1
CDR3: CATSGTGQPGELFF
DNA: TGTGCCACCAGTGGGACAGGGCAGCCCGGGGAGCTGTTTTTT

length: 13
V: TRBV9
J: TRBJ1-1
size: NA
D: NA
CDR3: CASSPTVNTEAFF
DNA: TGTGCCAGCAGCCCGACAGTGAACACTGAAGCTTTCTTT

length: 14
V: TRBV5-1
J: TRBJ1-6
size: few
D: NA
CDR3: CASSLGPEGSPLHF
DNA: TGCGCCAGCAGCTTGGGCCCGGAGGGTTCACCCCTCCACTTT

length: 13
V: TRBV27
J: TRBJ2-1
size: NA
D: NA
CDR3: CASRSSTGNEQFF
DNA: TGTGCCAGCAGATCGTCAACAGGGAATGAGCAGTTCTTC

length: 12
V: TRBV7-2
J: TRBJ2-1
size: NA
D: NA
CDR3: CASSQAWAEQFF
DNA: TGTGCCAGCAGCCAGGCATGGGCTGAGCAGTTCTTC

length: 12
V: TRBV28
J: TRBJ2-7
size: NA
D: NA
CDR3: CASSLAPYEQYF
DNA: TGTGCCAGCAGTTTAGCCCCCTACGAGCAGTACTTC

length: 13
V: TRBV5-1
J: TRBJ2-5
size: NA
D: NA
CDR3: CASRFRGKETQYF
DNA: TGCGCCAGCAGGTTCAGGGGCAAAGAGACCCAGTACTTC

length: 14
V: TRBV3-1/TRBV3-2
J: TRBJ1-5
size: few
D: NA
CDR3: CASSQTGRGQPQHF
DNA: TGTGCCAGCAGCCAAACAGGGAGAGGTCAGCCCCAGCATTTT

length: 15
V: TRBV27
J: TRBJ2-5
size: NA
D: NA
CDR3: CASSWDWGRQETQYF
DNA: TGTGCCAGCAGCTGGGACTGGGGGCGGCAAGAGACCCAGTACTTC

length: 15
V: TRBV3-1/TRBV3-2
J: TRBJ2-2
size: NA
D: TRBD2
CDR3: CASSQVAGGPRELFF
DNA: TGTGCCAGCAGCCAGGTAGCGGGGGGGCCGAGGGAGCTGTTTTTT

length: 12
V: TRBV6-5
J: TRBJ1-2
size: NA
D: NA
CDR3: CASPRDPYGYTF
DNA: TGTGCCAGCCCCCGGGACCCCTATGGCTACACCTTC

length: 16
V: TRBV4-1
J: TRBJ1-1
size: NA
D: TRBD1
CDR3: CASSQDFGRGHTEAFF
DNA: TGCGCCAGCAGCCAAGATTTTGGCAGGGGGCACACTGAAGCTTTCTTT

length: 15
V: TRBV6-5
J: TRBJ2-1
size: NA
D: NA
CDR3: CASSFFLAEYNEQFF
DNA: TGTGCCAGCAGTTTTTTCCTAGCAGAGTACAATGAGCAGTTCTTC

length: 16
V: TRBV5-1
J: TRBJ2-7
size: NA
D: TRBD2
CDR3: CASSLGSGGGPYEQYF
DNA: TGCGCCAGCAGCTTGGGGTCGGGAGGCGGTCCCTACGAGCAGTACTTC

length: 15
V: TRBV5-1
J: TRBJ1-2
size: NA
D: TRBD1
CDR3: CASRPGQGSLYGYTF
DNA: TGCGCCAGCAGACCCGGACAGGGGTCGCTCTATGGCTACACCTTC

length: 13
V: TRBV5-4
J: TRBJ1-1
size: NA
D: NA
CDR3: CASGAALNTEAFF
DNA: TGTGCCAGCGGGGCGGCCTTGAACACTGAAGCTTTCTTT